This passage covers 16 T cell receptor beta chains from one sample sequenced in a study of immune evolution from preneoplasia to lung adenocarcinoma. TCRdb's copy holds only in-frame clones and misses some; the assay was immunoSEQ multiplex PCR. Altogether roughly 21,000 clones are present, roughly 75% being singletons, with the ten largest covering approximately 5.6%. Sequencing input: FFPE invasive lung adenocarcinoma tissue. The receptors here all came from a person between 60 and 69 years old with lung adenocarcinoma.

The chain links TRBV7-9 to TRBJ2-1; 15 bases are a match to TRBD2. The germline V gene encodes CDR1 SEHNR and CDR2 FQNEAQ (reference sequence). The length of the CDR3 is 16 residues. V was pared by 3 bases and J by 7 bases, with 4 bases of the junction left unmatched. Here the CDR3 reads CASSFFGTSGRNEQFF. The CDR3 DNA reads as TGTGCCAGCAGCTTCTTCGGGACTAGCGGGAGGAATGAGCAGTTCTTC.

The rearrangement joins TRBV6-6 to TRBJ1-4; a possible D gene is TRBD1 (5 bases). Trimming pared 7 bases from V and 7 bases from J, leaving 7 bases between. Germline V gives CDR1 MNHNY, CDR2 SVGAGI (reference sequence). The CDR3 is 11 amino acids. Written as DNA, the CDR3 is TGTGCCAGCATGGGGGTTGAAAAACTGTTTTTT. Its translation is CASMGVEKLFF.

V is TRBV5-1 and J is TRBJ1-5; D unclear. CDR1 and CDR2 from the germline V gene are SGHRS and YFSETQ. V was trimmed by 5 bases and J by 6 bases, leaving 18 bases between them. The CDR3 runs to 15 residues. The CDR3 here is CASSVGYGRGQPQHF. CDR3 bases: TGCGCCAGCAGTGTGGGGTATGGTCGGGGTCAGCCCCAGCATTTT.

The chain has TRBV11-1 and TRBJ2-2; D unresolved. The CDR3 is made up of 14 amino acids. Trimming stripped 3 bases from V and 9 bases from J, with 14 bases between. Per germline, CDR1 SGHAT and CDR2 FQDESV (reference sequence). CDR3: CASSLNPRSRELFF. The CDR3 DNA follows: TGTGCCAGCAGCTTGAATCCGCGGTCCCGGGAGCTGTTTTTT.

The chain uses TRBV27 and TRBJ1-5; D ambiguous. CDR3 length: 14 residues. Trimming shortened V by 6 bases and J by 2 bases, and 11 bases separated the two germline ends. Per germline, CDR1 MNHEY and CDR2 SMNVEV (reference sequence). Written as DNA, the CDR3 is TGTGCCAGCAGCCAAGGGAGAGGCAATCAGCCCCAGCATTTT. Protein product: CASSQGRGNQPQHF.

This clone was detected only once. The V and J genes are TRBV19 and TRBJ2-1; TRBD1 matches at 7 bases. V trimming: 6 bases; J trimming: 4 bases; junction bases outside the gene matches: 9. Germline V CDR1 and CDR2: LNHDA, SQIVND (reference sequence). This CDR3 contains 15 residues. The CDR3 is CASSLTGDQYNEQFF. The CDR3, as DNA: TGTGCCAGTAGCCTTACAGGGGACCAGTACAATGAGCAGTTCTTC.

This clone was found once. The V call is TRBV5-5, the J call TRBJ1-2; tentatively, D is TRBD1 (5 bases). Between the trimmed V and J ends, which lost 4 bases and 4 bases, there was a span of 20 bases. This CDR3 has 16 amino acids. Per germline, CDR1 SGHKS and CDR2 YYEKEE (reference sequence). CDR3 amino acids: CASSPRRDPRSYGYTF. The DNA of the CDR3 is TGTGCCAGCAGCCCACGCAGGGATCCTCGAAGCTATGGCTACACCTTC.

This clone was observed a handful of times. The J gene is TRBJ2-1, the V gene TRBV7-6, with D possibly TRBD2 on 6 matching bases. Germline V lookup: CDR1 SGHVS, CDR2 FNYEAQ. CDR3 length: 16 amino acids. Trimming took off 6 bases at V and 6 bases at J, with 21 bases between the two ends. The CDR3 protein is CASSLSRASASNEQFF. The CDR3 region has the DNA TGTGCCAGCAGTCTTAGTCGGGCTAGCGCTAGCAATGAGCAGTTCTTC.

The chain uses TRBV6-1 and TRBJ2-6; D possibly corresponds to TRBD2 (5 bases). The CDR3 is made up of 15 amino acids. Germline V CDR1 and CDR2: MNHNS, SASEGT. Trimming cost V 3 bases and J 4 bases, with 10 bases left between them. CDR3 sequence (DNA): TGTGCCAGCAGTGACGAGGGTTCAGGGGCCAACGTCCTGACTTTC. It yields the protein CASSDEGSGANVLTF.

V and J are TRBV7-9 and TRBJ2-3, with 8 positions matching TRBD2. Germline loops: CDR1 SEHNR, CDR2 FQNEAQ (reference sequence). The CDR3 consists of 17 residues. V shed 5 bases, J shed 1 base, and the junction held 11 bases outside the gene matches. In nucleotides, the CDR3 is TGTGCCAGCAGCGCAGGAGGCGCAGCGGGAGGCACAGATACGCAGTATTTT. Translated: CASSAGGAAGGTDTQYF.

V and J are TRBV9 and TRBJ2-7; D may be TRBD1 or TRBD2 (5 bases each). This CDR3 has 16 residues. The V gene's germline CDR1 is SGDLS and CDR2 YYNGEE. V shed 4 bases and J shed 0 bases, with 17 bases lying between them. The chain's CDR3 is CASSLSVGTASYEQYF. The CDR3 DNA reads as TGTGCCAGCAGCTTAAGTGTGGGGACGGCCTCCTACGAGCAGTACTTC.

The rearrangement uses TRBV28 and TRBJ1-4, with D possibly matching TRBD1 (5 bases). The germline gives CDR1 MDHEN, CDR2 SYDVKM. V gave up 2 bases and J gave up 6 bases, with 10 bases separating them. This CDR3 has 14 residues. The CDR3, as DNA: TGTGCCAGCAGTTTACTGGGACTGGATGAAAAACTGTTTTTT. Translated: CASSLLGLDEKLFF.

A note on this clone: The DNA is left out, because the CDR3 cannot be placed on it with certainty; the CDR3 is given as TCRdb lists it. V and J are TRBV12-1 and TRBJ2-1. TRBV12-1 is deemed a pseudogene. The CDR3 spans 16 amino acids, including both terminal residues. This CDR3 reads CASSFGGGTPYNEQFF.

The genes are TRBV28 and TRBJ2-1, with 7 bases fitting TRBD2. Germline V gene lookup returns CDR1 MDHEN and CDR2 SYDVKM. This CDR3 comprises 14 residues. The ends lost 4 bases at V and 3 bases at J; junction bases unmatched: 3. CDR3 nucleotide sequence: TGTGCCAGCAGTTCTAGCGGAGTCTACAATGAGCAGTTCTTC. This translates into CASSSSGVYNEQFF.

The chain joins TRBV18 to TRBJ1-5; no definite D call. Trimming cost V 2 bases and J 4 bases, with 6 bases left between them. Per germline, CDR1 KGHSH and CDR2 LQKENI. The CDR3 runs 13 residues. In nucleotides, the CDR3 is TGTGCCAGCTCACCATCGCAGAATCAGCCCCAGCATTTT. It encodes CASSPSQNQPQHF.

The chain joins TRBV7-6 to TRBJ2-7, with D maybe TRBD2 (5 bases). This CDR3 region has 13 residues. Germline loops: CDR1 SGHVS, CDR2 FNYEAQ. V was cut by 5 bases and J by 2 bases, with 10 bases left in between. Here the CDR3 reads CASSGAGAYEQYF. CDR3 DNA sequence: TGTGCCAGCAGCGGCGCGGGCGCCTACGAGCAGTACTTC.